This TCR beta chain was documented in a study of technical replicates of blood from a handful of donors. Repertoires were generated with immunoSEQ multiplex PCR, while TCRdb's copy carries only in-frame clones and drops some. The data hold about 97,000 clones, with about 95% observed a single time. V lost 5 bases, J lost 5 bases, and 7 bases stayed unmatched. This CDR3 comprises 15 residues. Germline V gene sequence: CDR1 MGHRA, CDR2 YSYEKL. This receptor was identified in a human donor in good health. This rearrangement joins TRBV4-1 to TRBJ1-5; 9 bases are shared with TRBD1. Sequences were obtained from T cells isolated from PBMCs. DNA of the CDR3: TGCGCCAGCAGCTTTAGACAGGGGGAACATCAGCCCCAGCATTTT. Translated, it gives CASSFRQGEHQPQHF.